Sequencing of this TCR beta chain was carried out in a study of technical replicates of blood from several donors. In germline, CDR1 is GTSNPN, CDR2 SVGIG (reference sequence). CDR3 length: 13 residues. Trimming shortened V by 0 bases and J by 7 bases, and 9 bases separated the two germline ends. Clones were sequenced by immunoSEQ multiplex PCR, and TCRdb holds only the in-frame ones, with some missing. Here the sample spans approximately 70,000 clones, around 97% being singletons. The sequence came from a human donor in good health. The chain employs TRBV30 and TRBJ1-4; D is uncertain. Sequencing was carried out using T cells isolated from PBMCs. The chain's CDR3 is CAWSVRVFEKLFF. In DNA, the CDR3 is TGTGCCTGGAGTGTAAGAGTGTTTGAAAAACTGTTTTTT.